This T cell receptor beta chain was documented in a study of blood T cell repertoires in COVID-19. As for the study in general: From the United States, Italy and Spain came samples of acute and convalescent COVID-19. T cells, B-cell-depleted T cells, or PBMCs supplied cDNA or gDNA.

This CDR3 contains 15 residues. Per germline, CDR1 SNHLY and CDR2 FYNNEI. With 6 bases clipped from V and 4 bases from J, the junction kept 7 bases outside the gene matches. The table came from immunoSEQ multiplex PCR; TCRdb's copy has only in-frame clones and leaves some out. The sample includes about 210,000 clones, more than 85% of them seen just once. The sequence came from a man between 40 and 49 years old with acute or convalescent COVID-19. V gene TRBV2 combines with J gene TRBJ2-1, with 9 bases lining up with TRBD1. The sample taken for sequencing was peripheral blood. CDR3 region: CASRAGQGRYNEQFF. As DNA, the CDR3 is TGTGCCAGCAGAGCGGGACAGGGTCGATACAATGAGCAGTTCTTC.